This is a list of T cell receptor beta chains from one sample in a study of T-cell memory formation after mild COVID-19. TCRdb used MiXCR to reprocess the 5' RACE reads, holding one entry per CDR3 protein. Of 300,000 to 400,000 distinct CDR3 sequences in the sample, approximately 29% were seen once. Source material: PBMCs or a T cell subset sorted from them (not recorded which). Receptors originate from an adult woman who had mild COVID-19 (a few samples of this study predate the infection). Cell type and time point are not known. CDR3s include the opening cysteine and the closing phenylalanine or tryptophan. Each record gives: J gene, D gene, clone size, V gene, CDR3 DNA, CDR3 protein. The D gene is left open where the match is weak. A row's size may be missing; if present it is once, few, many or a size class.

j_gene: TRBJ2-7; d_gene: NA; abundance: NA; v_gene: TRBV12-3/TRBV12-4; CDR3nt: TGTGCCAGCAGTCCGGGTCGATCCACCGAGCAGTACTTC; CDR3aa: CASSPGRSTEQYF
j_gene: TRBJ2-5; d_gene: NA; abundance: NA; v_gene: TRBV12-3/TRBV12-4; CDR3nt: TGTGCCAGCTCAGACAGGAAAGAGACCCAGTACTTC; CDR3aa: CASSDRKETQYF
j_gene: TRBJ1-5; d_gene: NA; abundance: NA; v_gene: TRBV6-6; CDR3nt: TGTGCCAGCAGTTACTCGAGTAGGACAACGCATCAGCCCCAGCATTTT; CDR3aa: CASSYSSRTTHQPQHF
j_gene: TRBJ2-2; d_gene: NA; abundance: NA; v_gene: TRBV5-1; CDR3nt: TGCGCCAGCATTACGTATCCGAACACCGGGGAGCTGTTTTTT; CDR3aa: CASITYPNTGELFF
j_gene: TRBJ2-2; d_gene: TRBD1; abundance: NA; v_gene: TRBV7-9; CDR3nt: TGTGCCAGCAGCCACGGACAGGGAAAAAACACCGGGGAGCTGTTTTTT; CDR3aa: CASSHGQGKNTGELFF
j_gene: TRBJ2-4; d_gene: TRBD1; abundance: NA; v_gene: TRBV7-2; CDR3nt: TGTGCCAGCAGGGGAGGGACAGGGGGCCTGTACATTCAGTACTTC; CDR3aa: CASRGGTGGLYIQYF
j_gene: TRBJ1-2; d_gene: NA; abundance: few; v_gene: TRBV2; CDR3nt: TGTGCCAGCCGCGGCGGGGGAAACTATGGCTACACCTTC; CDR3aa: CASRGGGNYGYTF
j_gene: TRBJ1-2; d_gene: NA; abundance: NA; v_gene: TRBV6-5; CDR3nt: TGTGCCAGCAGTTACACCCGGTCCTATGGCTACACCTTC; CDR3aa: CASSYTRSYGYTF
j_gene: TRBJ2-2; d_gene: TRBD2; abundance: many; v_gene: TRBV12-3/TRBV12-4; CDR3nt: TGTGCCAGCAGCCGGACCCGCGGGACTAACTCCGGGGAGCTGTTTTTT; CDR3aa: CASSRTRGTNSGELFF
j_gene: TRBJ2-7; d_gene: NA; abundance: once; v_gene: TRBV3-1; CDR3nt: TGTGCCAGCAGCGGCCGGGAGAGTTTCTCCGACGAGCAGTACTTC; CDR3aa: CASSGRESFSDEQYF
j_gene: TRBJ2-7; d_gene: TRBD1; abundance: NA; v_gene: TRBV27; CDR3nt: TGTGCCACCCAAGGACAGGGGGATCTCGAGCAGTACTTC; CDR3aa: CATQGQGDLEQYF
j_gene: TRBJ2-3; d_gene: NA; abundance: NA; v_gene: TRBV7-8; CDR3nt: TGTGCCAGCAGCTTACTCGGTCTCCCAGATACGCAGTATTTT; CDR3aa: CASSLLGLPDTQYF
j_gene: TRBJ1-1; d_gene: NA; abundance: NA; v_gene: TRBV10-3; CDR3nt: TGTGCCATCAGTGAGGGAGCTTTGAACACTGAAGCTTTCTTT; CDR3aa: CAISEGALNTEAFF
j_gene: TRBJ2-7; d_gene: NA; abundance: few; v_gene: TRBV15; CDR3nt: TGTGCCACCAGCAGGGGTTTCACCTACGAGCAGTACTTC; CDR3aa: CATSRGFTYEQYF
j_gene: TRBJ2-7; d_gene: NA; abundance: NA; v_gene: TRBV11-2; CDR3nt: TGTGCCAGCAGCTTAGCTGACAGCGGGGAGCAGTACTTC; CDR3aa: CASSLADSGEQYF
j_gene: TRBJ1-1; d_gene: TRBD1; abundance: NA; v_gene: TRBV4-1; CDR3nt: TGCGCCAGCAGCTTCAGGGGGGGACTCATGAACACTGAAGCTTTCTTT; CDR3aa: CASSFRGGLMNTEAFF
j_gene: TRBJ2-1; d_gene: TRBD1; abundance: few; v_gene: TRBV20-1; CDR3nt: TGCAGTGCTGCCACAGGGGAGAGCTATGGCTCCTACAATGAGCAGTTCTTC; CDR3aa: CSAATGESYGSYNEQFF
j_gene: TRBJ2-3; d_gene: NA; abundance: few; v_gene: TRBV5-1; CDR3nt: TGCGCCAGCAGCTGGGGCGGGGTAAGCACAGATACGCAGTATTTT; CDR3aa: CASSWGGVSTDTQYF
j_gene: TRBJ1-1; d_gene: TRBD1; abundance: few; v_gene: TRBV20-1; CDR3nt: TGCAGTGCTAGATCAAGGACAGGGGGCGTCGGTTGGGGCACTGAAGCTTTCTTT; CDR3aa: CSARSRTGGVGWGTEAFF
j_gene: TRBJ2-1; d_gene: NA; abundance: few; v_gene: TRBV18; CDR3nt: TGTGCCAGCTCACCATCATATGTAGATGAGCAGTTCTTC; CDR3aa: CASSPSYVDEQFF
j_gene: TRBJ2-1; d_gene: NA; abundance: NA; v_gene: TRBV24-1; CDR3nt: TGTGCCACCAGGGACGGCTCCTACAATGAGCAGTTCTTC; CDR3aa: CATRDGSYNEQFF
j_gene: TRBJ1-6; d_gene: NA; abundance: NA; v_gene: TRBV5-1; CDR3nt: TGCGCCAGCGCAGGGCAGTATAATTCACCCCTCCACTTT; CDR3aa: CASAGQYNSPLHF
j_gene: TRBJ1-2; d_gene: NA; abundance: few; v_gene: TRBV7-2; CDR3nt: TGTGCCAGCAGTCAAAGGGATGGCTACACCTTC; CDR3aa: CASSQRDGYTF
j_gene: TRBJ2-1; d_gene: TRBD2; abundance: NA; v_gene: TRBV15; CDR3nt: TGTGCCACCAGCAGAGTGGGGCTCGCTAGCGGGGGTCGCGATGAGCAGTTCTTC; CDR3aa: CATSRVGLASGGRDEQFF
j_gene: TRBJ2-3; d_gene: TRBD2; abundance: few; v_gene: TRBV25-1; CDR3nt: TGTGCCAGCAGTGGGGCTAGCGGGAGCCTGTTCTTCACAGATACGCAGTATTTT; CDR3aa: CASSGASGSLFFTDTQYF
j_gene: TRBJ1-2; d_gene: NA; abundance: NA; v_gene: TRBV6-1; CDR3nt: TGTGCCAGCAGTGAAGCGGCAAGGCAAGGCTACACCTTC; CDR3aa: CASSEAARQGYTF
j_gene: TRBJ2-7; d_gene: NA; abundance: NA; v_gene: TRBV11-2; CDR3nt: TGTGCCAGCAGCCCCGGGAAGGGCAGAACCTACGAGCAGTACTTC; CDR3aa: CASSPGKGRTYEQYF
j_gene: TRBJ1-1; d_gene: NA; abundance: few; v_gene: TRBV9; CDR3nt: TGTGCCAGCAGCGCGGGACCGGGTTCGAGCACTGAAGCTTTCTTT; CDR3aa: CASSAGPGSSTEAFF
j_gene: TRBJ2-2; d_gene: NA; abundance: NA; v_gene: TRBV11-2; CDR3nt: TGTGCCAGCAGCTTTGGGGCATCGAACACCGGGGAGCTGTTTTTT; CDR3aa: CASSFGASNTGELFF
j_gene: TRBJ2-6; d_gene: NA; abundance: NA; v_gene: TRBV21-1; CDR3nt: TGTGCCTTCCCGGGACAGGGGGCTCTCGGGGCCAACGTCCTGACTTTC; CDR3aa: CAFPGQGALGANVLTF
j_gene: TRBJ1-1; d_gene: NA; abundance: many; v_gene: TRBV6-6; CDR3nt: TGTGCCAGCAGCCCGAGGGGGGAAAACACTGAAGCTTTCTTT; CDR3aa: CASSPRGENTEAFF
j_gene: TRBJ2-1; d_gene: TRBD2; abundance: NA; v_gene: TRBV7-6; CDR3nt: TGTGCCAGCAGCTCTAGCGGGAGAGACAATGAGCAGTTCTTC; CDR3aa: CASSSSGRDNEQFF
j_gene: TRBJ1-2; d_gene: TRBD1; abundance: once; v_gene: TRBV5-4; CDR3nt: TGTGCCAGCAGCTTTCAACGGACAGGGGGCTATGGCTACACCTTC; CDR3aa: CASSFQRTGGYGYTF
j_gene: TRBJ2-7; d_gene: TRBD1; abundance: few; v_gene: TRBV4-3; CDR3nt: TGCGCCAGCAGCCAAGATCCGGGACAGTCCTACGAGCAGTACTTC; CDR3aa: CASSQDPGQSYEQYF
j_gene: TRBJ2-3; d_gene: TRBD2; abundance: NA; v_gene: TRBV4-1; CDR3nt: TGCGCCAGCAGCCACGGCATTAGCGGGGGGGGCACAGATACGCAGTATTTT; CDR3aa: CASSHGISGGGTDTQYF
j_gene: TRBJ2-3; d_gene: TRBD2; abundance: many; v_gene: TRBV5-4; CDR3nt: TGTGCCAGCAGCTTGATCGGGGGGGCAGATACGCAGTATTTT; CDR3aa: CASSLIGGADTQYF
j_gene: TRBJ1-6; d_gene: TRBD1; abundance: once; v_gene: TRBV19; CDR3nt: TGTGCCAGTAGTCAACGGACAGGGGGCGACAATTCACCCCTCCACTTT; CDR3aa: CASSQRTGGDNSPLHF
j_gene: TRBJ2-5; d_gene: NA; abundance: few; v_gene: TRBV29-1; CDR3nt: TGCAGCGTTCGCCGGACTACCCAAGAGACCCAGTACTTC; CDR3aa: CSVRRTTQETQYF
j_gene: TRBJ2-3; d_gene: NA; abundance: few; v_gene: TRBV5-4; CDR3nt: TGTGCCAGCAGCCTCCCCGACGCCACAGATACGCAGTATTTT; CDR3aa: CASSLPDATDTQYF
j_gene: TRBJ2-7; d_gene: TRBD1; abundance: NA; v_gene: TRBV30; CDR3nt: TGTGCCTGGCAAAAAAACAGGGGCGCGCCCTACGAGCAGTACTTC; CDR3aa: CAWQKNRGAPYEQYF